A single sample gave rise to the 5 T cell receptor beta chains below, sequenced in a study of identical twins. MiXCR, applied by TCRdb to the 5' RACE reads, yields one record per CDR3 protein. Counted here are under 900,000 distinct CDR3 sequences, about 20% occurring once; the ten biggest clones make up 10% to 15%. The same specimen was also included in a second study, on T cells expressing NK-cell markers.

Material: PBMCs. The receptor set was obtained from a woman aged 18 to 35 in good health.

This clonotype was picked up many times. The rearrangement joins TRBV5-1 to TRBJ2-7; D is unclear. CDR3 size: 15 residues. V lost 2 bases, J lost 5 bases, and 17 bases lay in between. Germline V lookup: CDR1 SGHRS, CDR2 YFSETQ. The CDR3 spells CASSLPVGSFHEQYF. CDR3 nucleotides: TGCGCCAGCAGCTTACCGGTAGGCAGTTTTCACGAGCAGTACTTC.

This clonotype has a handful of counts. The CDR3 is CASSLTRAEAFF. CDR3 DNA sequence: TGTGCCAGCAGCCTTACGAGGGCTGAAGCTTTCTTT. The chain links TRBV7-9 to TRBJ1-1, with D unresolved. Trimming stripped 5 bases from V and 6 bases from J, with 10 bases between. CDR3 length: 12 residues. Germline CDR1 and CDR2: SEHNR and FQNEAQ (reference sequence).

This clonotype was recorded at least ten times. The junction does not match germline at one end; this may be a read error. The CDR3 nucleotides read TGTGCCAGCAGCTTATCGAGCTCCTACAATGAGCAGTTCTTC. Amino acids: CASSLSSSYNEQFF. V and J are TRBV5-1 and TRBJ2-1, with D uncertain. The CDR3 length is 14 residues. Per the germline V gene, CDR1 is SGHRS and CDR2 is YFSETQ.

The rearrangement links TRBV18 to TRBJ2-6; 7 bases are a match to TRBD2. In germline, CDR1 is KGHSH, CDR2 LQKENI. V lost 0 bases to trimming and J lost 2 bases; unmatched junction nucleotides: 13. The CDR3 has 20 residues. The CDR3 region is CASSPPWRESSKAGANVLTF. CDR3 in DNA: TGTGCCAGCTCACCACCGTGGCGGGAGTCCTCAAAAGCTGGGGCCAACGTCCTGACTTTC.

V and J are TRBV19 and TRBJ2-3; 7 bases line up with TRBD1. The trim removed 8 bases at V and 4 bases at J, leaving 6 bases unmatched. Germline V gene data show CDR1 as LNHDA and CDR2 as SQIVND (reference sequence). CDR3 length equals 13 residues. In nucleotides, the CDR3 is TGTGCCAGTGGGACAGAGGGCCCAGATACGCAGTATTTT. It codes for CASGTEGPDTQYF.